This TCR beta chain was documented in a study of shared clonotypes between healthy human individuals. As for this clone: The antigen is not known.

Study conclusions and caveats: Naive subsets typically showed greater estimated richness than memory subsets. Clonotype sharing levels among donors were expected to vary with sequencing depth. With a few donors compared, around 5.4% of naive CD4 clonotypes were shared.

Profiling relied on immunoSEQ multiplex PCR, and the TCRdb table lists in-frame clones only, not all of them. The repertoire holds just over 2,000,000 clones, with 90% to 95% as singletons. Germline V lookup: CDR1 MDHEN, CDR2 SYDVKM. Trimming took 6 bases from V and 7 from J, leaving 16 bases between them. This CDR3 is 15 amino acids long. The sample comprised naive CD4+ T cells sorted from blood. Noted subset: CD45RA+ positively selected. This rearrangement joins TRBV28 to TRBJ1-6; TRBD1 is a possible D gene (6 bases). The TCR sequence derives from a man aged 18 to 30 in good health. The CDR3 region has the DNA TGTGCCAGCAGCCGCGGGACAACAGGAAATTCACCCCTCCACTTT. Amino acids: CASSRGTTGNSPLHF.